The entry below describes one T cell receptor beta chain. This clone was recorded once. What this receptor recognizes is not known. No base quality information exists; no much larger clone differs at one position. The data were obtained in a study of radiation and T cells in renal cell carcinoma (TCRdb year 2020). In the study overall: Samples were obtained from a clinical trial, in which 15 Gy stereotactic body radiation therapy was delivered to primary renal cell carcinomas and nephrectomy was performed 4 weeks later. A total of 50 to 60 samples underwent TCR beta sequencing, made up of 26 tumors and about 27 peripheral blood samples. In the 40 to 60 samples combined, about 4 million unique CDR3 nucleotide sequences were found, encoding approximately 2,900,000 unique CDR3 amino acid sequences.

Inclusive of the bounding cysteine and phenylalanine, the CDR3 is 16 residues long. Left in the record is the CDR3 DNA by itself, 48 bases read in frame from the first base. V loses 0 bases, J loses 5 bases, and the germline ends lie 14 bases apart. According to the germline V gene, CDR1 reads ENHRY and CDR2 reads SYGVKD. The immunoSEQ kit was used, according to the manufacturer's recommendations, to generate TCR beta libraries from genomic DNA. For library preparation, a first multiplex PCR was performed with proprietary primers, followed by a second PCR in which unique barcodes were added, and bead cleanups were performed after each round. Each sample batch included a kit-provided positive control reaction and a negative control reaction. The final libraries were assessed on an Agilent 4200 TapeStation D1000 ScreenTape, pooled by volume, and quantified by qPCR. Sequencing ran on an Illumina NextSeq500 with a MidOutput 150-cycle cartridge, using 156 Read1 and 15 Index1 cycles with kit custom primers. The pooled library was loaded at roughly 0.92 pM with a 20% PhiX control spike-in. The authors' analysis ran thus. The vendor-processed data were analyzed in R, and a clonotype was defined as all T cells that share the same CDR3 nucleotide sequence. In the clone abundance analyses, frequencies in each sample were normalized to that sample's 10,000 most abundant clones. Before analysis, public T cell clones were removed, and these numbered fewer than six per sample on average. A difference in abundance of at least 32-fold between compartments was used to define tumor-enriched and baseline blood-enriched clonotypes. Clonotypes expanded or contracted between blood time points were identified with a beta-binomial differential abundance model. Tumor-blood repertoire similarity was measured with the Baroni-Urbani and Buser coefficient, and groups were compared using two-tailed Wilcoxon tests in R. In TCRdb, the immuneACCESS table is reduced to in-frame sequences with V and J assigned. These tables do not hold every clone; where another copy was compared, an unresolved V gene accounts for under half, and the others remain unexplained. V, J and clone size reflect that table, while D and trimming were determined from the DNA. This sample lists around 94,000 clones; around 88% were detected once. The ten largest clones take up roughly 8% of the sample.

The sample's time point label, in plain terms: baseline pretreatment blood. What the treatment or condition label conveys for this sample: 15 Gy SBRT to primary tumor, nephrectomy 4 weeks later. To track tumor-enriched clonotypes, serial peripheral blood was sampled from radiation-treated patients at baseline and at 2 weeks and 4 weeks after SBRT. Every patient had renal cell carcinoma of clear cell pathology. Genomic DNA for TCR sequencing was prepared using the QIAamp DNA Blood Mini Kit (Qiagen). Only samples passing all quality control checks were included in the analyses. General findings and caveats noted by the study authors: The single-armed trial design could not address effects of radiation dose or scheduling on the TCR repertoire. Tracking of blood repertoire dynamics stopped at less than five weeks after treatment, with no follow-up past that point. In blood, the top tumor clonotypes increased between baseline and 2 weeks post-radiation and then shrank by 4 weeks, which suggests that tumor-resident clones expanded only transiently. Because pretreatment tumor biopsies were not available, the study could not determine whether clonotypes were already present within the tumor at baseline.

The sequences come from blood, collected from a patient whose treatment included radiotherapy and nephrectomy. The chain is assembled from TRBV10-3 and TRBJ2-1, and the D gene may be TRBD2, 5 bases matching. The clonotype comes from a man aged 45-60 years with renal cell carcinoma. The nucleotide sequence is TGTGCCATCAGTGAGTCTTTGGACTCTCCCAACAATGAGCAGTTCTTC. It specifies CAISESLDSPNNEQFF.